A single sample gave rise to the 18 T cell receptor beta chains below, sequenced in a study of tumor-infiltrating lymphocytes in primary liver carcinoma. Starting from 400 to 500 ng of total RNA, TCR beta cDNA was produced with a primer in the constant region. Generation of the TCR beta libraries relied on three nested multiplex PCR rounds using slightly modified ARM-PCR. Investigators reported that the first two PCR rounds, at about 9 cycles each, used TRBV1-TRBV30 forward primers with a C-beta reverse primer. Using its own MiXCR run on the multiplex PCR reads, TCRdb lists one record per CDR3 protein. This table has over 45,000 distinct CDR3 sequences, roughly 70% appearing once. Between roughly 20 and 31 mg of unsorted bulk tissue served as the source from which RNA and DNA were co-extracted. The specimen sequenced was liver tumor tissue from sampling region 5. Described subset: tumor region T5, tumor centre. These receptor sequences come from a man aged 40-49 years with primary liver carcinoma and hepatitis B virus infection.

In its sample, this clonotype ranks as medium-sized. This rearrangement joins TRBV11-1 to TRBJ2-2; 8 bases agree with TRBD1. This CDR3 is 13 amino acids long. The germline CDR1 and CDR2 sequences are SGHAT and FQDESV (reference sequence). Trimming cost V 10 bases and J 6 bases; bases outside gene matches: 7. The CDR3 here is CATSYRGAGELFF. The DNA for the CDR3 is TGTGCCACCTCCTACAGGGGGGCCGGGGAGCTGTTTTTT.

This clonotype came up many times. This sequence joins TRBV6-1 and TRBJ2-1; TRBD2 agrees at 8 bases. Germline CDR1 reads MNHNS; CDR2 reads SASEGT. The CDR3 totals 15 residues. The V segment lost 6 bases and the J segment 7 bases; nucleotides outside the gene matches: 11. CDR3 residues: CASREKAGGTNEQFF. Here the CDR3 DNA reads TGTGCCAGCAGAGAGAAGGCGGGAGGTACGAATGAGCAGTTCTTC.

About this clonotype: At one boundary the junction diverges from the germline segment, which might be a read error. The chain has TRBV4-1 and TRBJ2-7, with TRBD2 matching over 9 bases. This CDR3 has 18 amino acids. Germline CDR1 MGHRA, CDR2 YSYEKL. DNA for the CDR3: TGCGCCAGCAGCCAAGAGGAGTCCGGGACTAGCCTCAGGTACGAGCAATACTTC. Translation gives CASSQEESGTSLRYEQYF.

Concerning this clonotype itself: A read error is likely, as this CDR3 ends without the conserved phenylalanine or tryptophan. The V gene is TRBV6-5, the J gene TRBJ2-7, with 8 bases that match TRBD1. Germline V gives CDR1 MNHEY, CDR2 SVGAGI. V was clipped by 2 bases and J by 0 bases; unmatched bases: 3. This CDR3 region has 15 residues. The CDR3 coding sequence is TGTGCCAGCAGTTACACAGGGGGAGGCTCCTACGAGCAGTACCTC. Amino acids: CASSYTGGGSYEQYL.

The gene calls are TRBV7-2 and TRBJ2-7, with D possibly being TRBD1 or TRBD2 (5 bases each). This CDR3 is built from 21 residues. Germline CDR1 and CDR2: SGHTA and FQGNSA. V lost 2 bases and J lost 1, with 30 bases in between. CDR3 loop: CASSLSAYPGDPVGPSYEQYF. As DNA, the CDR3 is TGTGCCAGCAGCTTAAGCGCATACCCCGGGGACCCGGTGGGGCCATCCTACGAGCAGTACTTC.

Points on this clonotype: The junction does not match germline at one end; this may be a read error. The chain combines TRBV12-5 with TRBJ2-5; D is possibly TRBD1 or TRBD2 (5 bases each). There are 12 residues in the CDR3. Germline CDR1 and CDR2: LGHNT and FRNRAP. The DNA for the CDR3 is TGTACTAGTGGTTTGGCAGGGGAGACCCAGTACTTC. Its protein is CTSGLAGETQYF.

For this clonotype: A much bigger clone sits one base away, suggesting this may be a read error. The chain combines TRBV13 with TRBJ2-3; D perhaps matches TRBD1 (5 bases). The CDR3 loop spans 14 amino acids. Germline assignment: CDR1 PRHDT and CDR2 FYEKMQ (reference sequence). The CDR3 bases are TGTGCCAGCAGCTTAACCCAGGGCGCAGATACGGAGTATTTT. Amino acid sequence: CASSLTQGADTEYF.

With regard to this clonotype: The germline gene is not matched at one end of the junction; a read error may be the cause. The CDR3 sequence: CSATVAVGMYEHYF. The CDR3 region has the DNA TGCAGCGCCACTGTGGCCGTGGGGATGTACGAGCACTACTTC. J is TRBJ2-7 and V is TRBV29-1, with no clear D. This CDR3 contains 14 residues. Per the germline V gene, CDR1 is SQVTM and CDR2 is ANQGSEA.

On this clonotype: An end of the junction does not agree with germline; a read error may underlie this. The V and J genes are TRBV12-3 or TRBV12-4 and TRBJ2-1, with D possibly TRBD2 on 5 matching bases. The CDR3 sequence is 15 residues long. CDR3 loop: CASSLLVGVRNEQFF. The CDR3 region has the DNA TGCGCCAGCAGTTTATTGGTGGGAGTCCGGAATGAGCAGTTCTTC.

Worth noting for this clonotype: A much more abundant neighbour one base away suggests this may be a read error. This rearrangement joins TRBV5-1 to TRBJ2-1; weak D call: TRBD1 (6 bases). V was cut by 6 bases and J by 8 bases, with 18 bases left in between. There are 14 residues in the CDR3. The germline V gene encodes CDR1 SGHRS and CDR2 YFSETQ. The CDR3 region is CASTVSGADYEQFF. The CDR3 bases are TGCGCCAGCACCGTGTCAGGGGCCGATTATGAGCAGTTCTTC.

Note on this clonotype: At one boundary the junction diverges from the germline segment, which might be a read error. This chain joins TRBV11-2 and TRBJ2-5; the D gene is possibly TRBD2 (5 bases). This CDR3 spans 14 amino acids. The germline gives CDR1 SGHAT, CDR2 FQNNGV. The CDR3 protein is CASSSTGILMSQYF. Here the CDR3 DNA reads TGCGCGAGCAGCTCGACGGGGATATTAATGTCCCAGTACTTC.

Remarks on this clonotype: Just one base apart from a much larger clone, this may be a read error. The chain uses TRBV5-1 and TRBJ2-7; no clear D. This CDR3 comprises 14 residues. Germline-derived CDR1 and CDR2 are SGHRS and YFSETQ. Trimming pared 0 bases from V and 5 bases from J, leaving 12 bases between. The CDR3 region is CASSLEGSSHEQYF. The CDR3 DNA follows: TGCGCCAGCAGCTTGGAGGGTAGTTCACACGAGCAGTACTTC.

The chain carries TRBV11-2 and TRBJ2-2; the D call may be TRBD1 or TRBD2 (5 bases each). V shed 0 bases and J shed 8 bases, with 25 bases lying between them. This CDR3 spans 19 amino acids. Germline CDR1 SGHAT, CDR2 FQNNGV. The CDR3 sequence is CASSLDRRGVRPNAGELFF. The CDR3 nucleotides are TGTGCCAGCAGCTTAGATCGAAGGGGAGTGCGCCCGAACGCTGGGGAGCTGTTTTTT. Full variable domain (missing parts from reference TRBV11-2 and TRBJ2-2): EAGVAQSPRYKIIEKRQSVAFWCNPISGHATLYWYQQILGQGPKLLIQFQNNGVVDDSQLPKDRFSAERLKGVDSTLKIQPAKLEDSAVYLCASSLDRRGVRPNAGELFFGEGSRLTVL.

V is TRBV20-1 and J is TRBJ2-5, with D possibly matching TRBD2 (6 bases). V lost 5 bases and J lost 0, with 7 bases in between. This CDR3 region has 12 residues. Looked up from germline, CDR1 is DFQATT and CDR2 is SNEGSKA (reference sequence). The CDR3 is CSAREYQETQYF. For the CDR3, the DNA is TGCAGTGCTCGGGAGTACCAAGAGACCCAGTACTTC.

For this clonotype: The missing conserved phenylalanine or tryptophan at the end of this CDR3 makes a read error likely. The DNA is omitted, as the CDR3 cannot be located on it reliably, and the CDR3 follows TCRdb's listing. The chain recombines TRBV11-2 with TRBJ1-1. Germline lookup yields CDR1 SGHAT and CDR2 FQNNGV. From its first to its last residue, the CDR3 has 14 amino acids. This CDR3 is CASSTHLGYTEAFY.

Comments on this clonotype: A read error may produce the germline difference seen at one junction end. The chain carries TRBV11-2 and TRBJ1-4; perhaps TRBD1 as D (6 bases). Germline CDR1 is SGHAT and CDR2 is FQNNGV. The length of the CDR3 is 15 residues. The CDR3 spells CASSSQGTSSEKLFF. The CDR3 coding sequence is TGTGCCAGCAGCTCCCAGGGGACAAGTAGTGAAAAACTATTTTTT.

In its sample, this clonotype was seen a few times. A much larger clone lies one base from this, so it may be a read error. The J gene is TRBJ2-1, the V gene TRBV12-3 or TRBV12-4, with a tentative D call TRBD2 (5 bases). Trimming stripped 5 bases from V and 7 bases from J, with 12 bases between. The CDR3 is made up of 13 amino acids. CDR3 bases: TGTGCCAGCAGTCTTACAAGAGGGAATGAGCAGTTCTTC. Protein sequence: CASSLTRGNEQFF.

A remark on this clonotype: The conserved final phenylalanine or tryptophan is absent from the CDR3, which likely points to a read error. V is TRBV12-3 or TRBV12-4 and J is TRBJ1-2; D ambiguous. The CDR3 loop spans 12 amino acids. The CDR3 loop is CVSSSENYGYTL. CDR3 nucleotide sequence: TGTGTCAGCAGTTCGGAGAACTATGGCTACACCTTG.